What follows are 21 T cell receptor beta chains derived from one specimen sequenced in a study of blood T cells in healthy people across ages. A second PCR of 7 to 11 cycles used a sample-barcoded 5' primer and a J-beta primer mix. TCRdb itself ran the 5' RACE reads through MiXCR, one entry per CDR3 protein. The table has roughly 1,300,000 distinct CDR3 sequences, approximately 59% seen once; the top ten hold roughly 6.3%. The sample was blood. These receptors originate from a man aged 18 to 30 in good health.

The J gene is TRBJ1-1, the V gene TRBV3-1; no reliable D call. The V and J ends lost 4 bases and 3 bases respectively, with 18 bases between them. The CDR3 is 16 amino acids. The germline V gene encodes CDR1 LGHDT and CDR2 YNNKEL (reference sequence). The CDR3 region has the DNA TGTGCCAGCAGCCCGGAGATTGGTCGATGGGACACTGAAGCTTTCTTT. Protein product: CASSPEIGRWDTEAFF.

The rearrangement links TRBV20-1 to TRBJ2-4; D not certain. The J call may be wrong; the DNA end is better matched by TRBJ2-7. The CDR3 has 12 residues. Germline-derived CDR1 and CDR2 are DFQATT and SNEGSKA (reference sequence). CDR3 residues: CSAIRASYEQYF. CDR3 in DNA: TGCAGTGCCATCCGGGCCTCCTACGAGCAGTACTTC.

V and J are TRBV4-1 and TRBJ2-7; tentatively, D is TRBD1 (6 bases). Trimming removed 1 base at V and 6 bases at J, with 16 bases between. Germline V gene sequence: CDR1 MGHRA, CDR2 YSYEKL. CDR3 size: 15 residues. The DNA of the CDR3 is TGCGCCAGCAGCCAAGTCTCAGGGGTTGTGAGCGAGCAGTACTTC. Translating it yields CASSQVSGVVSEQYF.

The chain couples TRBV12-3 or TRBV12-4 to TRBJ2-7; D remains unclear. The CDR3 is made up of 15 amino acids. The V end was cut by 6 bases, the J end by 0 bases, with 15 bases between. CDR3 amino acids: CASSRLVRSSYEQYF. DNA of the CDR3: TGTGCCAGCAGCCGCCTGGTACGGAGCTCCTACGAGCAGTACTTC.

This chain links TRBV20-1 with TRBJ1-2, with a tentative D call TRBD1 (5 bases). The ends were cut back, 6 bases at V and 4 bases at J, with 15 bases in the middle. This CDR3 spans 13 amino acids. CDR1 DFQATT and CDR2 SNEGSKA come from the germline V gene (reference sequence). CDR3 in DNA: TGCAGTGCCGGGGTGGGGGTTTCCTATGGCTACACCTTC. Residues: CSAGVGVSYGYTF.

Only one count was recorded for this clonotype. The chain is built from TRBV21-1 and TRBJ1-4. TRBV21-1 is an annotated pseudogene. The CDR3 runs 15 residues. This chain's CDR3 is CASSKGKRTNEKLFF. Here the CDR3 DNA reads TGTGCCAGCAGCAAAGGGAAAAGAACTAATGAAAAACTGTTTTTT.

This clonotype showed up just a few times. The chain uses TRBV7-9 and TRBJ1-4; D call uncertain. Trimming removed 0 bases from V and 0 bases from J, with 8 bases in between. This CDR3 is 16 amino acids long. Germline V gene data show CDR1 as SEHNR and CDR2 as FQNEAQ (reference sequence). The CDR3, as DNA: TGTGCCAGCAGCTTAGCGCCCCTTGCAACTAATGAAAAACTGTTTTTT. This sequence encodes CASSLAPLATNEKLFF.

This chain connects TRBV29-1 to TRBJ2-3, with D possibly TRBD1 on 7 matching bases. This CDR3 contains 15 residues. V lost 6 bases, J lost 4 bases, and 20 bases lay in between. CDR1 is SQVTM, CDR2 ANQGSEA, per germline. The CDR3 DNA reads as TGCAGCGTCCAGACCAAGACAGGGAGGTCAGATACGCAGTATTTT. This gives the protein CSVQTKTGRSDTQYF.

The V gene is TRBV4-3, the J gene TRBJ2-1; TRBD2 agrees at 8 bases. The germline CDR1 and CDR2 sequences are LGHNA and YSLEER. The CDR3 consists of 14 residues. V trimming: 0 bases; J trimming: 10 bases; junction bases outside the gene matches: 5. Here the CDR3 DNA reads TGCGCCAGCAGCCAAGATTCCGGCGGGGGGGAGCAGTTCTTC. Translated, it gives CASSQDSGGGEQFF.

The J gene is TRBJ2-6, the V gene TRBV4-1; D call uncertain. The CDR3 has 17 residues. Trimming took 1 base from V and 0 from J, leaving 10 bases between them. Per germline, CDR1 MGHRA and CDR2 YSYEKL. In DNA, the CDR3 is TGCGCCAGCAGCCAAGTTAGTTGGACCTCTGGGGCCAACGTCCTGACTTTC. Translation gives CASSQVSWTSGANVLTF.

The V gene is TRBV20-1, the J gene TRBJ1-2, with D hard to call. The germline V gene encodes CDR1 DFQATT and CDR2 SNEGSKA (reference sequence). This CDR3 spans 13 amino acids. The germline V and J ends were trimmed by 3 bases and 7 bases, with 15 bases remaining between them. The CDR3 DNA follows: TGCAGTGCTAGCGCCGGCGAGGGATCTGGCTACACCTTC. Amino acid sequence: CSASAGEGSGYTF.

The rearrangement links TRBV7-9 to TRBJ2-3, with TRBD1 matching 9 bases. This CDR3 has 16 amino acids. V was pared by 5 bases and J by 0 bases, with 6 bases of the junction left unmatched. Germline values: CDR1 SEHNR, CDR2 FQNEAQ (reference sequence). The CDR3 sequence: CASSSTGGRSTDTQYF. The CDR3 region has the DNA TGTGCCAGCAGCAGCACAGGGGGCAGAAGCACAGATACGCAGTATTTT.

The rearrangement uses TRBV7-2 and TRBJ1-5; 8 nucleotides line up with TRBD1. The CDR3 extends over 16 amino acids. Trimming at V came to 1 base and at J to 7 bases, leaving 9 bases not matched to a gene. Germline V gene sequence: CDR1 SGHTA, CDR2 FQGNSA. CDR3 sequence (DNA): TGTGCCAGCAGCTTAGGAGACAGGGGTTTCTGGCAGCCCCAGCATTTT. Its protein is CASSLGDRGFWQPQHF. Drawing the rest from reference TRBV7-2 and TRBJ1-5, the complete variable domain is GAGVSQSPSNKVTEKGKDVELRCDPISGHTALYWYRQSLGQGLEFLIYFQGNSAPDKSGLPSDRFSAERTGGSVSTLTIQRTQQEDSAVYLCASSLGDRGFWQPQHFGDGTRLSIL.

The chain is built from TRBV7-8 and TRBJ1-5; D is uncertain. The germline V and J ends were trimmed by 1 base and 0 bases, with 16 bases remaining between them. Looked up from germline, CDR1 is SGHVS and CDR2 is FQNEAQ. This CDR3 contains 18 residues. CDR3 nucleotides: TGTGCCAGCAGCTTAGATAGAACGGATGAGTATAGCAATCAGCCCCAGCATTTT. Translating it yields CASSLDRTDEYSNQPQHF.

This chain uses TRBV20-1 with TRBJ2-7, with a weak D call TRBD1 (6 bases). The germline V gene has CDR1 DFQATT and CDR2 SNEGSKA (reference sequence). The CDR3 has 13 residues. V lost 5 bases and J 4 bases, leaving 15 bases between the germline ends. Here the CDR3 DNA reads TGCAGTGCTCGCCTGAACAGGGCTTACGAGCAGTACTTC. Translation gives CSARLNRAYEQYF.

The V call is TRBV7-8, the J call TRBJ2-3, with D tentatively TRBD2 (5 bases). The CDR3 runs 15 residues. The V end lost 5 bases, the J end lost 5 bases, and 17 bases lay between the germline ends. The germline V gene encodes CDR1 SGHVS and CDR2 FQNEAQ. This CDR3 reads CASSRGRAGGDTQYF. CDR3 nucleotides: TGTGCCAGCAGCCGGGGTCGGGCGGGTGGAGATACGCAGTATTTT. Drawing the rest from reference TRBV7-8 and TRBJ2-3, the complete variable domain is GAGVSQSPRYKVAKRGQDVALRCDPISGHVSLFWYQQALGQGPEFLTYFQNEAQLDKSGLPSDRFFAERPEGSVSTLKIQRTQQEDSAVYLCASSRGRAGGDTQYFGPGTRLTVL.

The chain employs TRBV6-6 and TRBJ2-5, with D possibly matching TRBD2 (6 bases). TRBJ2-1 matches the DNA end more closely, so the J call is doubtful. The germline V gene encodes CDR1 MNHNY and CDR2 SVGAGI (reference sequence). CDR3 length equals 14 residues. CDR3 nucleotide sequence: TGTGCCAGCGGAAAAATCGGGGGTTCAGAGACCCAGTTCTTC. Its protein is CASGKIGGSETQFF.

The chain combines TRBV20-1 with TRBJ1-5; 7 positions match TRBD1. The trim removed 3 bases at V and 5 bases at J, leaving 10 bases unmatched. The V gene's germline CDR1 is DFQATT and CDR2 SNEGSKA (reference sequence). The CDR3 totals 15 residues. In nucleotides, the CDR3 is TGCAGTGCTAGGGGGAGACAGGGAGGGCATCAGCCCCAGCATTTT. Residues: CSARGRQGGHQPQHF.

The CDR3 DNA sequence: TGCAGTGCTGGTGGTCGGGCGGATCAAGAGACCCAGTACTTC. Translated, it gives CSAGGRADQETQYF. V usage is TRBV20-1 and J usage is TRBJ2-5, with D hard to call. V lost 5 bases to trimming and J lost 2 bases, with 15 bases between them. CDR3 length equals 14 residues. Germline V gives CDR1 DFQATT, CDR2 SNEGSKA (reference sequence).

This clonotype was detected only a few times. V and J are TRBV12-3 or TRBV12-4 and TRBJ1-2, with a possible D match to TRBD1 (5 bases). V lost 5 bases to trimming and J lost 3 bases, with 13 bases between them. The length of the CDR3 is 14 residues. This CDR3 reads CASSPPGRDYGYTF. CDR3 nucleotides: TGTGCCAGCAGTCCCCCAGGGAGGGACTATGGCTACACCTTC.

The gene calls are TRBV7-2 and TRBJ1-5, with TRBD1 as a possible D gene (5 bases). V lost 5 bases and J lost 5, with 31 bases in between. The CDR3 covers 20 residues. CDR1 and CDR2 (germline): SGHTA, FQGNSA. CDR3 in DNA: TGTGCCAGCAGCCCCACCCCCTGGGGCGGAAGAAGAACGGACTATCAGCCCCAGCATTTT. Its protein product is CASSPTPWGGRRTDYQPQHF. The full variable domain, with the rest looked up from reference TRBV7-2 and TRBJ1-5, is GAGVSQSPSNKVTEKGKDVELRCDPISGHTALYWYRQSLGQGLEFLIYFQGNSAPDKSGLPSDRFSAERTGGSVSTLTIQRTQQEDSAVYLCASSPTPWGGRRTDYQPQHFGDGTRLSIL.